The next 32 T cell receptor beta chains were all read from a single sample in a study of OX40 agonist ivuxolimab in advanced cancers. TCRdb's table, derived via immunoSEQ multiplex PCR, lists solely in-frame clones and lacks some. Among 70,000 to 90,000 clones listed, about 88% were seen once. This specimen consisted of CD4+ or CD8+ T cells sorted from blood, obtained in a trial of the OX40 agonist ivuxolimab. These receptors originate from an adult with an advanced solid tumor such as melanoma, head and neck, liver or kidney cancer.

The chain links TRBV7-9 to TRBJ2-3, with a possible D match to TRBD1 (6 bases). Germline-derived CDR1 and CDR2 are SEHNR and FQNEAQ (reference sequence). V lost 4 bases and J lost 1, with 12 bases in between. This CDR3 region has 15 residues. The CDR3, as DNA: TGTGCCAGCAGCTATCAGGGGATGGGCACAGATACGCAGTATTTT. It yields the protein CASSYQGMGTDTQYF.

The chain uses TRBV4-1 and TRBJ1-4, with TRBD1 matching over 8 bases. CDR3 length: 14 residues. Germline V gives CDR1 MGHRA, CDR2 YSYEKL. Trimming removed 4 bases from V and 4 bases from J; junction bases left unmatched: 2. CDR3 coding DNA: TGCGCCAGCAGCCCGGACAGGGTTAATGAAAAACTGTTTTTT. Translated: CASSPDRVNEKLFF.

The chain couples TRBV5-4 to TRBJ2-7, with 8 bases that match TRBD2. The germline V gene has CDR1 SGHNT and CDR2 YYREEE (reference sequence). The CDR3 spans 15 residues. The junction had 9 bases not matched to a gene; V was cut back by 1 base and J by 6 bases. The CDR3 DNA is TGTGCCAGCAGCTTGATAACGGGAGGGACTAGCGAGCAGTACTTC. The encoded protein is CASSLITGGTSEQYF.

The J gene is TRBJ1-2, the V gene TRBV6-5, with D maybe TRBD1 (6 bases). Germline loops: CDR1 MNHEY, CDR2 SVGAGI. With 4 bases removed from V and 8 bases from J, the gap between germline ends came to 8 bases. This CDR3 is built from 11 residues. The CDR3 nucleotides are TGTGCCAGCAGTTTCAGGGGCGGCTACACCTTC. It is translated as CASSFRGGYTF.

V gene TRBV28 combines with J gene TRBJ2-7; tentative D call: TRBD1 (6 bases). Looked up from germline, CDR1 is MDHEN and CDR2 is SYDVKM. This CDR3 contains 14 residues. Trimming removed 5 bases from V and 0 bases from J, with 11 bases in between. The CDR3 nucleotides are TGTGCCAGCAGTACTACAGGGTTCTCCTACGAGCAGTACTTC. Translating gives CASSTTGFSYEQYF.

The CDR3 sequence is CASSSRRGSGASSYNEQFF. In DNA, the CDR3 is TGTGCCAGCAGCTCACGCCGGGGGAGCGGGGCGAGCTCCTACAATGAGCAGTTCTTC. The V gene is TRBV5-4, the J gene TRBJ2-1, with 7 nucleotides matching TRBD2. The CDR3 has 19 residues. V was clipped by 3 bases and J by 0 bases; unmatched bases: 15. Looked up from germline, CDR1 is SGHNT and CDR2 is YYREEE (reference sequence).

This clone was seen a handful of times. This chain connects TRBV18 to TRBJ2-5; D gene uncertain. Trimming took 4 bases from V and 5 from J, leaving 11 bases between them. The CDR3 loop spans 13 amino acids. CDR1 is KGHSH and CDR2 is LQKENI in the germline V gene. CDR3 region: CASSQHPSETQYF. The CDR3 coding sequence is TGTGCCAGCTCACAGCACCCATCGGAGACCCAGTACTTC.

This chain joins TRBV10-3 and TRBJ2-5; TRBD1 aligns across 10 bases. The closer fit of TRBJ2-7 to the DNA end suggests the J call may be wrong. Germline V gene sequence: CDR1 ENHRY, CDR2 SYGVKD. The CDR3 contains 15 residues. This CDR3 reads CAISSPGDRGGEQYF. CDR3 nucleotide sequence: TGTGCCATCAGTTCCCCCGGGGACAGGGGTGGCGAGCAGTACTTC.

The rearrangement joins TRBV6-5 to TRBJ2-7; tentative D call: TRBD1 (6 bases). The CDR3 runs to 14 residues. The V end was cut by 0 bases, the J end by 3 bases, with 9 bases between. Per the germline V gene, CDR1 is MNHEY and CDR2 is SVGAGI. CDR3 sequence: CASSYSGQRYEQYF. The CDR3 DNA sequence: TGTGCCAGCAGTTACTCGGGACAACGCTACGAGCAGTACTTC.

The gene calls are TRBV30 and TRBJ2-7, with D possibly matching TRBD2 (7 bases). CDR1 is GTSNPN and CDR2 is SVGIG in the germline V gene (reference sequence). Deletions cut 3 bases from V and 4 bases from J, with 19 bases between. This CDR3 has 15 residues. The DNA of the CDR3 is TGTGCCTGGAGACACTTAGGGGGGGACTGGTACGAGCAGTACTTC. It yields the protein CAWRHLGGDWYEQYF.

The chain joins TRBV5-1 to TRBJ2-6; perhaps TRBD1 as D (6 bases). V was shortened by 0 bases and J by 3 bases, with 13 bases between the two germline ends. Germline V gene sequence: CDR1 SGHRS, CDR2 YFSETQ. The CDR3 runs to 17 residues. The CDR3 DNA is TGCGCCAGCAGCTTGGATACAGGGATCTATGGGGCCAACGTCCTGACTTTC. Amino acid sequence: CASSLDTGIYGANVLTF.

As DNA, the CDR3 is TGCGCCAGCAGCCAAGACTTCCTCCAAGAGACCCAGTACTTC. This translates into CASSQDFLQETQYF. The rearrangement joins TRBV4-1 to TRBJ2-5; no definite D call. CDR1 MGHRA and CDR2 YSYEKL come from the germline V gene. V was trimmed by 0 bases and J by 1 base, leaving 6 bases between them. This CDR3 spans 14 amino acids.

This clone was picked up one time. CDR3 loop: CASSPRLAAYNEQFF. CDR3 DNA sequence: TGTGCCAGCTCACCACGGCTAGCGGCTTACAATGAGCAGTTCTTC. This rearrangement joins TRBV18 to TRBJ2-1; 7 positions match TRBD2. Trimming took 1 base from V and 4 from J; bases not matched to a gene: 4. The germline gives CDR1 KGHSH, CDR2 LQKENI. The CDR3 is 15 residues long.

This chain uses TRBV6-6 with TRBJ2-7; perhaps TRBD1 as D (6 bases). The germline V and J ends were trimmed by 4 bases and 3 bases, with 7 bases remaining between them. The CDR3 runs to 12 residues. Germline V CDR1 and CDR2: MNHNY, SVGAGI (reference sequence). The CDR3 coding sequence is TGTGCCAGCAGTTCACAGGGCTACGAGCAGTACTTC. As protein: CASSSQGYEQYF.

The chain couples TRBV10-3 to TRBJ1-1; D unresolved. Looked up from germline, CDR1 is ENHRY and CDR2 is SYGVKD. CDR3 length equals 12 residues. V gave up 2 bases and J gave up 1 base, with 2 bases separating them. The CDR3 DNA reads TGTGCCATCAGTGAGGGGAACACTGAAGCTTTCTTT. This codes for CAISEGNTEAFF.

The genes are TRBV9 and TRBJ1-2; TRBD1 matches 7 bases. The CDR3 extends over 13 amino acids. V was pared by 3 bases and J by 4 bases, with 3 bases of the junction left unmatched. Germline CDR1 reads SGDLS; CDR2 reads YYNGEE. The CDR3 protein is CASSAGQSYGYTF. The CDR3 DNA is TGTGCCAGCAGCGCGGGACAGAGCTATGGCTACACCTTC.

The rearrangement uses TRBV29-1 and TRBJ2-1; D possibly matches TRBD1 or TRBD2 (5 bases each). CDR1 is SQVTM, CDR2 ANQGSEA, per germline. The CDR3 contains 14 residues. Trimming took off 4 bases at V and 0 bases at J, with 10 bases between the two ends. The CDR3 sequence is CSVARGFSYNEQFF. DNA of the CDR3: TGCAGCGTTGCGAGGGGCTTCTCCTACAATGAGCAGTTCTTC.

The CDR3 DNA reads TGTGCCAGCAGTCCAGAGGGGACAGTGTCAGGCATTCAGTACTTC. Translating gives CASSPEGTVSGIQYF. The chain is built from TRBV6-6 and TRBJ2-4, with 7 nucleotides matching TRBD1. The CDR3 extends over 15 amino acids. Germline V CDR1 and CDR2: MNHNY, SVGAGI (reference sequence). The trim removed 5 bases at V and 9 bases at J, leaving 13 bases unmatched.

The chain links TRBV18 to TRBJ2-5, with D perhaps assigned TRBD1 or TRBD2 (5 bases each). V lost 0 bases and J lost 2, with 16 bases in between. The CDR3 consists of 17 residues. Germline values: CDR1 KGHSH, CDR2 LQKENI. The CDR3 is CASSPPRSRGDQETQYF. The CDR3 DNA reads TGTGCCAGCTCACCACCCCGATCCAGAGGGGATCAAGAGACCCAGTACTTC. Drawing the rest from reference TRBV18 and TRBJ2-5, the complete variable domain is NAGVMQNPRHLVRRRGQEARLRCSPMKGHSHVYWYRQLPEEGLKFMVYLQKENIIDESGMPKERFSAEFPKEGPSILRIQQVVRGDSAAYFCASSPPRSRGDQETQYFGPGTRLLVL.

The chain is built from TRBV28 and TRBJ1-2, with TRBD1 identical over 8 bases. Losses at the gene ends were 1 base for V and 0 bases for J; bases not matched to a gene: 1. The CDR3 has 15 amino acids. The V gene's germline CDR1 is MDHEN and CDR2 SYDVKM. As DNA, the CDR3 is TGTGCCAGCAGTTTATCGACAGGGGCTAACTATGGCTACACCTTC. The encoded protein is CASSLSTGANYGYTF.

This chain links TRBV12-2 with TRBJ2-7; the listed D gene, TRBD2, was not tested against the DNA. TRBV12-2 is a pseudogene segment. This CDR3 region has 16 residues. The CDR3 sequence: CASRTPLPGAPKEQYF. The CDR3 DNA reads TGTGCAAGTCGCACCCCGCTACCGGGAGCCCCCAAGGAGCAGTACTTC.

The chain recombines TRBV5-1 with TRBJ1-1, with D unclear. Germline CDR1 reads SGHRS; CDR2 reads YFSETQ. The length of the CDR3 is 14 residues. V dropped 0 bases and J dropped 3 bases, with 9 bases sitting between them. CDR3 DNA sequence: TGCGCCAGCAGCTTGGTCACCGGAGACACTGAAGCTTTCTTT. It encodes CASSLVTGDTEAFF.

This rearrangement joins TRBV9 to TRBJ2-7, with TRBD2 identical over 7 bases. This CDR3 has 15 amino acids. The V gene end was trimmed by 0 bases and the J gene end by 0 bases; junction bases not matched to a gene: 3. Germline lookup yields CDR1 SGDLS and CDR2 YYNGEE. The CDR3 nucleotides are TGTGCCAGCAGCGTAGGTCTAGCGGACTCCTACGAGCAGTACTTC. Its protein product is CASSVGLADSYEQYF.

V gene TRBV10-1 combines with J gene TRBJ1-2; no clear D. The CDR3 sequence is 13 residues long. Deletions cut 3 bases from V and 8 bases from J, with 13 bases between. Germline loops: CDR1 WNHNN, CDR2 SYGVQD (reference sequence). The CDR3 reads CASSDNIARGYTF. In DNA, the CDR3 is TGCGCCAGCAGTGATAACATCGCCCGGGGCTACACCTTC.

The chain links TRBV6-6 to TRBJ1-1; perhaps TRBD1 as D (6 bases). The CDR3 is 14 amino acids. The V gene's germline CDR1 is MNHNY and CDR2 SVGAGI (reference sequence). The V gene lost 0 bases and the J gene lost 1 base, with 6 bases spanning the gap. The DNA of the CDR3 is TGTGCCAGCAGTTACTCGGACAGGAACACTGAAGCTTTCTTT. It codes for CASSYSDRNTEAFF.

This rearrangement joins TRBV6-6 to TRBJ1-1, with D perhaps matching TRBD1 (6 bases). Between the trimmed V and J ends, which lost 2 bases and 7 bases, there was a span of 11 bases. In germline, CDR1 is MNHNY, CDR2 SVGAGI (reference sequence). This CDR3 spans 13 amino acids. The CDR3 protein is CASSYTPDSEAFF. CDR3 DNA sequence: TGTGCCAGCAGTTACACCCCGGACAGTGAAGCTTTCTTT.

Here the CDR3 reads CASSLYPYEQYF. The DNA of the CDR3 is TGTGCCAGCAGTCTCTACCCCTACGAGCAGTACTTC. The rearrangement links TRBV2 to TRBJ2-7; D is ambiguous. CDR1 and CDR2 (germline): SNHLY, FYNNEI. This CDR3 spans 12 amino acids. Trimming took 5 bases from V and 2 from J, leaving 7 bases between them. Together with reference TRBV2 and TRBJ2-7, the CDR3 gives the full variable domain: EPEVTQTPSHQVTQMGQEVILRCVPISNHLYFYWYRQILGQKVEFLVSFYNNEISEKSEIFDDQFSVERPDGSNFTLKIRSTKLEDSAMYFCASSLYPYEQYFGPGTRLTVT.

This chain uses TRBV2 with TRBJ2-1; D perhaps matches TRBD1 (6 bases). Germline lookup yields CDR1 SNHLY and CDR2 FYNNEI. The V gene lost 6 bases and the J gene lost 8 bases, with 26 bases spanning the gap. The CDR3 is made up of 17 amino acids. CDR3 DNA: TGTGCCAGCAGGCGTTCCTTGGGGGCGTTCTCATGGGATGAGCAGTTCTTC. It encodes CASRRSLGAFSWDEQFF.

The CDR3: CASRRSGSYEQYF. CDR3 DNA sequence: TGTGCCAGCAGGAGGAGCGGGAGCTACGAGCAGTACTTC. The J gene is TRBJ2-7, the V gene TRBV28; 8 bases match TRBD2. The V gene end was trimmed by 6 bases and the J gene end by 3 bases; junction bases not matched to a gene: 4. Looked up from germline, CDR1 is MDHEN and CDR2 is SYDVKM. The CDR3 covers 13 residues.

V usage is TRBV27 and J usage is TRBJ2-4, with D possibly TRBD2 on 5 matching bases. The germline CDR1 and CDR2 sequences are MNHEY and SMNVEV (reference sequence). This CDR3 spans 21 amino acids. V was pared by 0 bases and J by 1 base, with 25 bases between. CDR3 coding DNA: TGTGCCAGCAGTTTATCGGCGGCGGGCGGCAGCCTGTATGGGGCCAAAAACATTCAGTACTTC. The encoded protein is CASSLSAAGGSLYGAKNIQYF.

This chain connects TRBV28 to TRBJ1-2, with D possibly matching TRBD1 (6 bases). The CDR3 has 14 residues. Looked up from germline, CDR1 is MDHEN and CDR2 is SYDVKM. V lost 6 bases and J lost 4, with 15 bases in between. The CDR3 nucleotides read TGTGCCAGCAGGTACAGGGTTTTTAGCTATGGCTACACCTTC. Its protein is CASRYRVFSYGYTF.

The CDR3 protein is CSAQQGVGGELFF. The CDR3 DNA is TGCAGCGCCCAACAGGGGGTTGGCGGGGAGCTGTTTTTT. This chain uses TRBV29-1 with TRBJ2-2; 8 nucleotides align to TRBD1. V shed 7 bases and J 7 bases; nucleotides not matched to a gene: 8. The germline gives CDR1 SQVTM, CDR2 ANQGSEA. This CDR3 has 13 residues.